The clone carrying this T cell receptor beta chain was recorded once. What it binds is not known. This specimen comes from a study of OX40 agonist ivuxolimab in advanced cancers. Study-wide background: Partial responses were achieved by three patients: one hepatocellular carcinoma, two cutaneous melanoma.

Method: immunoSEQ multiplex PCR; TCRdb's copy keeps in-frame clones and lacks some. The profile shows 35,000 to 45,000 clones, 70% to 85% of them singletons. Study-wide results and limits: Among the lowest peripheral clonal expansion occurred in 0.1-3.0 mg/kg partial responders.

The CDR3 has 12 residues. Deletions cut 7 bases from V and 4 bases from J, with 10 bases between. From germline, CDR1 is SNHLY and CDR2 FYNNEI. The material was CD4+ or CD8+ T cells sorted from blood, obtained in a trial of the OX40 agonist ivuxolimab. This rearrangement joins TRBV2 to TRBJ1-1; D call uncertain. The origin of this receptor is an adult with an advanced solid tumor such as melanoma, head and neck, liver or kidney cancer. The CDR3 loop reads CASNSRGTEAFF. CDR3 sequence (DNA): TGTGCCAGCAACAGCCGGGGCACTGAAGCTTTCTTT. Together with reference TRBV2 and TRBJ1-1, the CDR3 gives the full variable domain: EPEVTQTPSHQVTQMGQEVILRCVPISNHLYFYWYRQILGQKVEFLVSFYNNEISEKSEIFDDQFSVERPDGSNFTLKIRSTKLEDSAMYFCASNSRGTEAFFGQGTRLTVV.